This TCR beta chain was retrieved from a study of T cell clonality in common variable immunodeficiency. This clone was recorded many times. The read ends 3 residues shy of where the CDR3 ends; the end is completed using the germline J gene. The CDR3 runs to 16 residues. Trimming took 0 bases from V and 7 from J, leaving 16 bases between them. Germline V CDR1 and CDR2: SGHRS, YFSETQ. Produced via immunoSEQ multiplex PCR; TCRdb's table is partial and in-frame only. Altogether tens of thousands of clones were found in the sample, and no singletons occur. V usage is TRBV5-1 and J usage is TRBJ1-4; tentatively, D is TRBD1 (5 bases). The clonotype comes from a person aged 18 to 75 in good health. The sample taken for sequencing was peripheral blood mononuclear cells. The CDR3 sequence: CASSLEGSTLGEKLFF. The CDR3 bases that were read are TGCGCCAGCAGCTTGGAGGGGAGCACCCTTGGTGAAAAA.